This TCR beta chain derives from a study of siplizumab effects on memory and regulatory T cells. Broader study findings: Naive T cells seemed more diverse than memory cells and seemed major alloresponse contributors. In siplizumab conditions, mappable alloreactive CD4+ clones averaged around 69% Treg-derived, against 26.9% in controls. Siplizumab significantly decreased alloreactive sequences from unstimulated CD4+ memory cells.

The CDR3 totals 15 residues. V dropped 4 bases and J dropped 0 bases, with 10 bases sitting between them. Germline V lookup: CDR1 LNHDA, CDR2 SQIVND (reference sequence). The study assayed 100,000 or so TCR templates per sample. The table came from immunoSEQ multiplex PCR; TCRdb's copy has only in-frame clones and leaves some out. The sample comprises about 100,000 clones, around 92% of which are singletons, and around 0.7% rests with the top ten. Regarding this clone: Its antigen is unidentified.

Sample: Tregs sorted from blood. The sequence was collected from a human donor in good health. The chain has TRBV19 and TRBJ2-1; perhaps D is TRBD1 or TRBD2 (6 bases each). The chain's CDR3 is CASSKGGNSYNEQFF. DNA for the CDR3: TGTGCCAGTAGTAAGGGGGGAAACTCCTACAATGAGCAGTTCTTC.